The present TCR beta chain was sequenced within a study of CD8+CD57+ T cells in acquired aplastic anemia. Findings of the study overall: Some 29 CD8+ CDR3 sequences were shared between patients and controls. For CD8+ Simpson's diversity, patients and controls showed no significant difference.

Genomic DNA served as template for TCR beta VDJ and CDR3 profiling. One entry per CDR3 protein, called by TCRdb with MiXCR from the reads. The table shows approximately 200,000 distinct CDR3 sequences, with about 64% occurring only once. On this clonotype: The antigen is not known.

The CDR3 is 13 amino acids. Germline V CDR1 and CDR2: SGHVS, FQNEAQ. This chain joins TRBV7-8 and TRBJ1-1; no reliable D call. Sequenced input: sorted CD4+, CD8+, or CD8+CD57+ T cells (not recorded which) from PBMCs. The TCR comes from a human donor with severe aplastic anemia or a healthy control (not recorded which). The CDR3 nucleotides read TGTTTAACTTACCGCATGTTGGACACTGAAGCTTTCTTT. Translated, it gives CLTYRMLDTEAFF.